This T cell receptor (beta chain) was found in a study of T cell responses to AZD1222 COVID-19 vaccine. In the case of this clone: Its antigen is as yet unknown.

The CDR3 consists of 16 residues. The germline V and J ends were trimmed by 4 bases and 0 bases, with 15 bases remaining between them. CDR1 SGHRS and CDR2 YFSETQ come from the germline V gene. Regarding the study as a whole: In a largely white British group with more females than males, clonal diversity was possibly underestimated.

Libraries were prepared by immunoSEQ multiplex PCR; TCRdb keeps only in-frame clonotypes and omits some of them. The sample consists of 130,000 to 150,000 clones, 90% to 95% of them appearing once. The specimen comprised peripheral blood, sampled 28 days after the second AZD1222 dose. This TCR came from an adult who received the AZD1222 COVID-19 vaccine. The V and J genes are TRBV5-1 and TRBJ2-3, with a tentative D call TRBD2 (6 bases). The CDR3 DNA follows: TGCGCCAGCAGCCCGGGACTTCGTCCTAGCACAGATACGCAGTATTTT. Translated, it gives CASSPGLRPSTDTQYF.